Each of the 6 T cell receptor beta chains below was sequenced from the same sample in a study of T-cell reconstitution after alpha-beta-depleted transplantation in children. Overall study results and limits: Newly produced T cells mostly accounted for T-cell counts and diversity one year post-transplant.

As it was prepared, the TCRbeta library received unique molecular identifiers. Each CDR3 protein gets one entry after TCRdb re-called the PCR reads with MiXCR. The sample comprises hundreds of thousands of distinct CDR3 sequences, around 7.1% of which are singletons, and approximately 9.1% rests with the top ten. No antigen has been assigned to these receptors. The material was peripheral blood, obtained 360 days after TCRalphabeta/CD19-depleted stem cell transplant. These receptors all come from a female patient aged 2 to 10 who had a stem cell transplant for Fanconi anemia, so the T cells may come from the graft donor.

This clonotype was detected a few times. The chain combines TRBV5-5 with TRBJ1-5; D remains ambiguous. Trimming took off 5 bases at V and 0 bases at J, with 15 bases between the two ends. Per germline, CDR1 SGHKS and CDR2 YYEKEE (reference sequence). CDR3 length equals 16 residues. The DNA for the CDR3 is TGTGCCAGCAGTTTAGGAGGGCGAAATAGCAATCAGCCCCAGCATTTT. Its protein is CASSLGGRNSNQPQHF. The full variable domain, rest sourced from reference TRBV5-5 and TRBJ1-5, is DAGVTQSPTHLIKTRGQQVTLRCSPISGHKSVSWYQQVLGQGPQFIFQYYEKEERGRGNFPDRFSARQFPNYSSELNVNALLLGDSALYLCASSLGGRNSNQPQHFGDGTRLSIL.

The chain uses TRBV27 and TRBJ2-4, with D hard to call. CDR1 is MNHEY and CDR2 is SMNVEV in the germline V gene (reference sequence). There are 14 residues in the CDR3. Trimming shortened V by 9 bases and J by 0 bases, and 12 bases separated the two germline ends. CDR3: CASRNNLAKNIQYF. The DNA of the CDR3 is TGTGCCAGTAGGAACAATTTAGCCAAAAACATTCAGTACTTC.

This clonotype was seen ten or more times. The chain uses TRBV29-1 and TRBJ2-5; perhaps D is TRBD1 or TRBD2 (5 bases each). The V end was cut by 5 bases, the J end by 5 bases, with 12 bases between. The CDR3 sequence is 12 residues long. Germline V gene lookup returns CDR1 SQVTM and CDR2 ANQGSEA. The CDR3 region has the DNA TGCAGCGTTAAGCAGGGACGGGAGACCCAGTACTTC. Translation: CSVKQGRETQYF.

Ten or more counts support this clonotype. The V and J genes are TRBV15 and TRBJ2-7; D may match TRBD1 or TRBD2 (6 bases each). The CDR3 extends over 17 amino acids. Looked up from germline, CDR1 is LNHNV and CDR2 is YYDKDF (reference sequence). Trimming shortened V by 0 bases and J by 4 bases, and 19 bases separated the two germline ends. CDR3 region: CATSRDPGWGAGYEQYF. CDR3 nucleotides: TGTGCCACCAGCAGAGACCCGGGTTGGGGGGCTGGATACGAGCAGTACTTC.

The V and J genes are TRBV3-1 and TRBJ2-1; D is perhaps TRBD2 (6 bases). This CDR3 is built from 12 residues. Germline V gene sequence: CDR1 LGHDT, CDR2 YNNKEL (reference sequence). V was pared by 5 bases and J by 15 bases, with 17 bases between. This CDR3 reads CASSSEGERMFF. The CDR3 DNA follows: TGTGCCAGCAGCTCGGAGGGCGAGCGGATGTTCTTC.

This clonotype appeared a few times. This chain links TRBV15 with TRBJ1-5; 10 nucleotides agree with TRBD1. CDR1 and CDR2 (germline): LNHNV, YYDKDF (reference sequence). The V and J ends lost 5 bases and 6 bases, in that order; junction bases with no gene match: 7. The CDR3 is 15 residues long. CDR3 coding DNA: TGTGCCACCAGCCCAGACAGGGGGCAGGGTCAGCCCCAGCATTTT. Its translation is CATSPDRGQGQPQHF.